This T cell receptor (beta chain) is drawn from a study of blood T cells in healthy people across ages (dated by TCRdb to the mid-2010s). In the study overall: In model experiments, template switching captured about one uniquely barcoded TCR beta cDNA molecule for every two T cells. The donors were split into four age groups: young (average 16 years), middle-aged (roughly 40), aged (approximately 59) and long-lived (over 75). The study measured age-related changes in TCR beta repertoire diversity using deep sequencing normalized with unique cDNA molecular identifiers. To avoid experimental bias, donors of different ages were spread randomly across the sequencing lanes. For two donors (one aged 18 to 30 and one aged 80 or older), the study analyzed two additional independent replicas of 1 million unique cDNA reads from the same blood draw.

Beyond this particular receptor, the publication reports: As age increased, observed TCR beta diversity per million T cells dropped in a roughly linear way, and a significant reduction was already evident by age 40. Compared with the aged group, the long-lived group had more naive CD4+ T cells, fewer expanded clones and increased TCR diversity, suggesting age selection. The percentage of naive T cells measured by flow cytometry correlated strongly with observed TCR beta diversity. Because donor CMV infection status was unknown, age-related changes in expanded clonotypes were potentially confounded. Conclusive comparison of naive and antigen-experienced compartments was prevented by the profiling of bulk unsorted PBMCs. Estimates of total diversity based on one million sequenced T cells were regarded as lower bounds and as underestimates.

Library generation was performed with 5' RACE. The instrument given in TCRdb is Illumina HiSeq 2500. A second PCR of about 6 to 12 cycles was performed with a sample-barcoded 5' primer and a J-beta primer mix. A unique molecular identifier was introduced onto each TCR beta cDNA molecule by a template-switch 5' adaptor carrying 12 random nucleotides. Each sample yielded at least 2.5 million CDR3-containing paired-end reads. First-strand cDNA synthesis was performed from all RNA using the Mint cDNA synthesis kit, with priming by a TRBC-specific oligonucleotide. All cDNA was treated with uracil-DNA glycosylase and then went through a first 18-cycle PCR with the universal primers M1SS and BC2_uni_R. In the paper's pipeline: For normalization, 1 million high-quality reads were randomly selected from each sample, with every read carrying a distinct molecular identifier. Instead of being binned into consensus sequences, reads that shared molecular identifiers were thrown out. MiTCR, run with a Q25 quality threshold and the strictest error-elimination algorithm, handled CDR3 identification, clonotype clustering and error correction. A nonparametric unseen species model with Euler transformation was used to estimate lower-bound total TCR beta diversity. TCRdb cleaned the public reads at Q25 with fastp, built clones with MiXCR and kept in-frame beta chains. Identical CDR3 proteins give one entry, which carries the most common genes and DNA. TCRdb assigned the V and J calls; the authors' analysis was not used. The sample table records about 1.5 million distinct CDR3 sequences; 35% to 45% of these occur just once. Less than 5% of the sample is in the top ten clones.

Systemically healthy Caucasian individuals from Russia, some 36 in total and aged roughly 6 to 95 years, were included as donors. Each donor gave about 9.7 milliliters of peripheral blood, drawn into EDTA-treated Vacutainer tubes. PBMCs were isolated by Ficoll-Paque density-gradient centrifugation, with at least 7 million obtained per sample. Trizol reagent was used to extract total RNA from the PBMCs, yielding at least 5.5 micrograms per sample. The percentages of naive CD45RAhigh/CD27high T cells were determined by flow cytometry on a PBMC aliquot from every donor. This clonotype was seen a handful of times. Its binding antigen is unknown. The input lacks base qualities; no much larger clone sits a single base away. Sequenced input: blood. This clonotype originated in a woman aged 18-29 years in good health.

The sequence in DNA is TGTGCCAGCAGTCCTATGTTGTCGTACCATGAGCAGTTCTTC. Its coded protein is CASSPMLSYHEQFF. The chain employs TRBV6-4 and TRBJ2-1; the D segment cannot be called with confidence. Cut back by 5 bases and 8 bases, the V and J ends lie 16 bases apart. The germline V gene gives CDR1 as MRHNA and CDR2 as SNTAGT. The CDR3 numbers 14 residues from cysteine through phenylalanine. Only the CDR3 part of the read is kept: 42 bases, read in frame from the first base.